One sample yielded the 25 T cell receptor beta chains listed below, sequenced in a study of Graves' ophthalmopathy and Graves' hyperthyroidism. Investigators amplified TCR beta CDR3 regions from RNA transcripts. First-round RT-PCR with HTBI primers preceded a second-round multiplex PCR. TCRdb re-analysed the multiplex PCR reads in MiXCR, keeping a single row per CDR3 protein. The sample lists 200,000 to 300,000 distinct CDR3 sequences, 45% to 55% seen once, with less than 60% in the top ten. The sample taken for sequencing was peripheral blood. Receptors originate from an adult man with Graves' ophthalmopathy.

The CDR3 DNA sequence: TGTGCCAGTGGAGGGAGGGGAACTTACGAGCAGTACTTC. Translated: CASGGRGTYEQYF. The chain is built from TRBV5-4 and TRBJ2-7; 7 bases are a match to TRBD2. The germline V gene has CDR1 SGHNT and CDR2 YYREEE (reference sequence). Trimming removed 8 bases from V and 4 bases from J; junction bases left unmatched: 9. The length of the CDR3 is 13 residues.

The V and J genes are TRBV20-1 and TRBJ2-2; 9 nucleotides line up with TRBD1. The CDR3 consists of 14 residues. J lost 5 bases, V lost 5 bases, and 6 bases had no gene match. The germline V gene has CDR1 DFQATT and CDR2 SNEGSKA (reference sequence). CDR3 DNA sequence: TGCAGTGCTGCGGGACAGGGCGGGACCGGGGAGCTGTTTTTT. Amino acids: CSAAGQGGTGELFF.

This clonotype was seen only a few times. The J gene is TRBJ1-2, the V gene TRBV7-9; 8 bases agree with TRBD1. This CDR3 spans 14 amino acids. With V trimmed by 0 bases and J by 7 bases, 4 bases remained unmatched. Germline V gene data show CDR1 as SEHNR and CDR2 as FQNEAQ (reference sequence). The CDR3 DNA reads as TGTGCCAGCAGCTTAGCCGACAGGGGAGCTGGCTACACCTTC. Translation: CASSLADRGAGYTF.

The rearrangement joins TRBV7-9 to TRBJ2-6, with TRBD1 identical over 8 bases. The germline V gene has CDR1 SEHNR and CDR2 FQNEAQ (reference sequence). Losses at the gene ends were 6 bases for V and 4 bases for J; bases not matched to a gene: 8. The CDR3 extends over 16 amino acids. The CDR3 protein is CASSPDRVSGANVLTF. The CDR3 DNA reads TGTGCCAGCAGTCCGGACAGGGTTTCAGGGGCCAACGTCCTGACTTTC.

This clonotype came up a few times. The chain carries TRBV27 and TRBJ2-7; D gene uncertain. Trimming took off 4 bases at V and 7 bases at J, with 8 bases between the two ends. The CDR3 length is 11 residues. Germline-derived CDR1 and CDR2 are MNHEY and SMNVEV (reference sequence). The CDR3 sequence is CASSSASEQYF. In DNA, the CDR3 is TGTGCCAGCAGTTCCGCCAGTGAGCAGTACTTC.

The sample holds a few counts of this clonotype. V is TRBV19 and J is TRBJ1-5; no reliable D call. V lost 6 bases to trimming and J lost 3 bases, with 18 bases between them. This CDR3 contains 16 residues. Germline CDR1 reads LNHDA; CDR2 reads SQIVND (reference sequence). The chain's CDR3 is CASSSYPPSVNQPQHF. The CDR3 DNA is TGTGCCAGTAGCAGCTACCCCCCCTCGGTCAATCAGCCCCAGCATTTT.

This clonotype was recorded a few times. The genes are TRBV5-1 and TRBJ2-2, with 8 bases aligning to TRBD2. Losses at the gene ends were 0 bases for V and 7 bases for J; bases not matched to a gene: 8. Germline values: CDR1 SGHRS, CDR2 YFSETQ. The CDR3 length is 16 residues. For the CDR3, the DNA is TGCGCCAGCAGCTTGGACGCAGCGGGAGAACTCGGGGAGCTGTTTTTT. Amino acid sequence: CASSLDAAGELGELFF.

This chain links TRBV19 with TRBJ2-3; D may correspond to TRBD1 or TRBD2 (5 bases each). Germline V gene lookup returns CDR1 LNHDA and CDR2 SQIVND (reference sequence). The CDR3 totals 15 residues. The V end lost 4 bases, the J end lost 3 bases, and 14 bases lay between the germline ends. The CDR3 DNA reads TGTGCCAGTAGTACGACCCCGGGGCGGACAGATACGCAGTATTTT. Protein: CASSTTPGRTDTQYF.

The chain uses TRBV10-2 and TRBJ2-2; 8 bases fit TRBD2. V lost 10 bases and J lost 4; bases outside the gene matches: 8. From germline, CDR1 is WSHSY and CDR2 SAAADI. The CDR3 spans 14 residues. CDR3 region: CATLSGEGTGELFF. The CDR3 bases are TGCGCCACCCTTAGCGGGGAGGGCACCGGGGAGCTGTTTTTT.

The CDR3 spells CASSLAGIGSNQPQHF. DNA of the CDR3: TGCGCCAGCAGCTTGGCCGGGATCGGCTCCAATCAGCCCCAGCATTTT. V and J are TRBV5-1 and TRBJ1-5; D is ambiguous. Germline CDR1 SGHRS, CDR2 YFSETQ. Trimming left V 0 bases short and J 3 bases short, with 13 bases between. This CDR3 comprises 16 residues.

The chain recombines TRBV7-3 with TRBJ1-6; 9 nucleotides agree with TRBD1. With 6 bases clipped from V and 7 bases from J, the junction kept 4 bases outside the gene matches. This CDR3 is 14 amino acids long. Germline V gene data show CDR1 as SGHTA and CDR2 as FQGTGA. The CDR3 sequence is CASSLQGANSPLHF. CDR3 in DNA: TGTGCCAGCAGTTTACAGGGGGCCAATTCACCCCTCCACTTT.

The V and J genes are TRBV6-4 and TRBJ2-5; 8 bases match TRBD1. The CDR3 consists of 13 residues. Germline CDR1 MRHNA, CDR2 SNTAGT. With V trimmed by 8 bases and J by 6 bases, 8 bases remained unmatched. CDR3 nucleotide sequence: TGTGCCAGCCCCGGACAGGGCGCCCAGACCCAGTACTTC. The encoded protein is CASPGQGAQTQYF.

The chain has TRBV7-3 and TRBJ2-5, with D uncertain. V lost 1 base and J lost 1, with 4 bases in between. This CDR3 spans 13 amino acids. Germline CDR1 reads SGHTA; CDR2 reads FQGTGA. CDR3 region: CASSLKPQETQYF. The CDR3 nucleotides are TGTGCCAGCAGCTTAAAACCCCAAGAGACCCAGTACTTC.

The CDR3 protein is CASSPGQVDEQYF. In nucleotides, the CDR3 is TGTGCCAGCAGTCCCGGACAGGTAGACGAGCAGTACTTC. This sequence joins TRBV11-2 and TRBJ2-7; 7 nucleotides agree with TRBD1. After removal of 6 bases from V and 5 bases from J, the junction contained 7 bases not matched to a gene. Per the germline V gene, CDR1 is SGHAT and CDR2 is FQNNGV. CDR3 length: 13 amino acids.

This clonotype was observed a handful of times. The genes are TRBV18 and TRBJ2-5, with a possible D match to TRBD1 (6 bases). This CDR3 has 16 amino acids. The ends were cut back, 3 bases at V and 4 bases at J, with 18 bases in the middle. Germline V lookup: CDR1 KGHSH, CDR2 LQKENI. The DNA for the CDR3 is TGTGCCAGCTCACCTGACAGGTTCGAGGTAGGAGAGACCCAGTACTTC. It translates to CASSPDRFEVGETQYF.

This sequence joins TRBV20-1 and TRBJ2-2, with D possibly being TRBD2 (6 bases). V was cut by 3 bases and J by 4 bases, with 12 bases left in between. This CDR3 region has 14 residues. Germline CDR1 and CDR2: DFQATT and SNEGSKA (reference sequence). CDR3 sequence: CSARRLGFTGELFF. The CDR3 bases are TGCAGTGCTAGGCGACTAGGGTTCACCGGGGAGCTGTTTTTT.

This clonotype was seen once. This chain joins TRBV7-2 and TRBJ1-4, with D uncertain. CDR1 is SGHTA, CDR2 FQGNSA, per germline. The CDR3 sequence is 14 residues long. V was shortened by 1 base and J by 8 bases, with 11 bases between the two germline ends. CDR3 residues: CASSLDWLGEKLFF. CDR3 DNA sequence: TGTGCCAGCAGCTTAGATTGGTTGGGAGAAAAACTGTTTTTT.

Turning to this clonotype: The junction departs from the called germline gene at one end, perhaps through a read error. This chain connects TRBV5-1 to TRBJ1-5, with TRBD1 matching over 7 bases. From germline, CDR1 is SGHRS and CDR2 YFSETQ. This CDR3 contains 15 residues. The CDR3 loop is CASSLAGQFNRPQHF. The CDR3 DNA follows: TGCGCCAGCAGCTTGGCGGGACAGTTCAATCGGCCCCAGCATTTT.

V is TRBV2 and J is TRBJ1-2; TRBD1 might be the D (6 bases). CDR1 is SNHLY, CDR2 FYNNEI, per germline. The CDR3 spans 13 residues. V lost 2 bases, J lost 8 bases, and 12 bases lay in between. Here the CDR3 DNA reads TGTGCCAGCAGTGAAACAGGGCCTGGCGGCTACACCTTC. Residues: CASSETGPGGYTF.

This clonotype was counted between two and nine times. The rearrangement joins TRBV6-6 to TRBJ1-2, with a weak D call TRBD1 (6 bases). The germline CDR1 and CDR2 sequences are MNHNY and SVGAGI (reference sequence). V shed 8 bases and J shed 7 bases, with 26 bases lying between them. This CDR3 contains 16 residues. CDR3 loop: CASETNQGFALGGYTF. The CDR3 DNA reads TGTGCCAGCGAGACCAACCAGGGGTTCGCTTTAGGTGGCTACACCTTC.

The V gene is TRBV4-2, the J gene TRBJ1-1, with unresolved D. Germline V gene lookup returns CDR1 LGHNA and CDR2 YNFKEQ. The CDR3 is made up of 15 amino acids. Trimming took off 4 bases at V and 4 bases at J, with 16 bases between the two ends. The CDR3 spells CASSPSGRETTEAFF. The CDR3 DNA reads TGTGCCAGCAGCCCAAGCGGAAGAGAAACCACTGAAGCTTTCTTT.

This clonotype appeared a few times. This chain joins TRBV9 and TRBJ1-3; D is possibly TRBD1 (5 bases). Germline assignment: CDR1 SGDLS and CDR2 YYNGEE. The CDR3 contains 14 residues. Trimming left V 2 bases short and J 2 bases short, with 8 bases between. This CDR3 reads CASSVGGTGNTIYF. As DNA, the CDR3 is TGTGCCAGCAGCGTTGGGGGGACTGGAAACACCATATATTTT.

This clonotype was detected only once. The rearrangement joins TRBV20-1 to TRBJ1-6, with D maybe TRBD1 (5 bases). Germline CDR1 reads DFQATT; CDR2 reads SNEGSKA (reference sequence). The V and J ends lost 3 bases and 7 bases respectively, with 19 bases between them. CDR3 length: 16 residues. The CDR3 DNA follows: TGCAGTGCTAGGGATACAGAAACAGGCTTAAATTCACCCCTCCACTTT. As protein: CSARDTETGLNSPLHF.

Worth noting for this clonotype: A read error may be the cause here, since a much bigger clone is one base away. V is TRBV10-3 and J is TRBJ2-2; the D gene is possibly TRBD1 (7 bases). In germline, CDR1 is ENHRY, CDR2 SYGVKD. CDR3 length equals 14 residues. CDR3 coding DNA: TGTGCCATCAGGGGGACAGTGAACACCGGGGGGCTGTTTTTT. As protein: CAIRGTVNTGGLFF.

This clonotype was picked up a small number of times. V gene TRBV7-2 combines with J gene TRBJ1-3; D is perhaps TRBD1 (6 bases). The CDR3 spans 16 residues. V was trimmed by 5 bases and J by 0 bases, leaving 14 bases between them. Germline values: CDR1 SGHTA, CDR2 FQGNSA. The CDR3 DNA is TGTGCCAGCAGCGCTCGACAGGTCTTCTCTGGAAACACCATATATTTT. The encoded protein is CASSARQVFSGNTIYF. The full variable domain, its missing parts supplied by reference TRBV7-2 and TRBJ1-3, is GAGVSQSPSNKVTEKGKDVELRCDPISGHTALYWYRQSLGQGLEFLIYFQGNSAPDKSGLPSDRFSAERTGGSVSTLTIQRTQQEDSAVYLCASSARQVFSGNTIYFGEGSWLTVV.